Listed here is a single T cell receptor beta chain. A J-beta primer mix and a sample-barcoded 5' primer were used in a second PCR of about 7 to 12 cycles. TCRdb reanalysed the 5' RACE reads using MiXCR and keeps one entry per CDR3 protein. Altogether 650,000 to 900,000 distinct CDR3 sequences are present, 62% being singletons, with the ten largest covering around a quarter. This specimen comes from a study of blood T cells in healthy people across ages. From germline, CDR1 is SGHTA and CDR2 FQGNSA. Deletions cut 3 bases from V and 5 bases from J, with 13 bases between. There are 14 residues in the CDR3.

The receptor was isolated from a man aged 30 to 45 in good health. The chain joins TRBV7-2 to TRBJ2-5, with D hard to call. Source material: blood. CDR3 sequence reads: CASSFESSQETQYF. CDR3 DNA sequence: TGTGCCAGCAGCTTTGAGTCCAGTCAGGAGACCCAGTACTTC. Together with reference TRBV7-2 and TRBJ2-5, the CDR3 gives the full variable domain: GAGVSQSPSNKVTEKGKDVELRCDPISGHTALYWYRQSLGQGLEFLIYFQGNSAPDKSGLPSDRFSAERTGGSVSTLTIQRTQQEDSAVYLCASSFESSQETQYFGPGTRLLVL.